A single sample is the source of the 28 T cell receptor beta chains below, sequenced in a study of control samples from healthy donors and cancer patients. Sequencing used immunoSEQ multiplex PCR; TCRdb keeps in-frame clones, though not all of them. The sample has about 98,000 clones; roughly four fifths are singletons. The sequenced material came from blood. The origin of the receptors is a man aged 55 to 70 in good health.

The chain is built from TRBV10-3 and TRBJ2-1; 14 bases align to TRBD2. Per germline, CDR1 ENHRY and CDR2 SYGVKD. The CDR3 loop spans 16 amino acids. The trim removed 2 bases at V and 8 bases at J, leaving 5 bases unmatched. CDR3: CAISEPGTSGSYEQFF. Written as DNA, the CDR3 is TGTGCCATCAGTGAGCCCGGGACTAGCGGGAGTTATGAGCAGTTCTTC.

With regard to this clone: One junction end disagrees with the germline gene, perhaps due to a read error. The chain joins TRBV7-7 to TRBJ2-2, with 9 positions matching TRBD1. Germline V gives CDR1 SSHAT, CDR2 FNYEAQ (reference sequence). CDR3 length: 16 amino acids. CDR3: CASSSRQGGDTGELFF. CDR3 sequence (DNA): TGTGCTAGCAGCTCAAGACAGGGGGGGGACACCGGGGAGCTGTTTTTT.

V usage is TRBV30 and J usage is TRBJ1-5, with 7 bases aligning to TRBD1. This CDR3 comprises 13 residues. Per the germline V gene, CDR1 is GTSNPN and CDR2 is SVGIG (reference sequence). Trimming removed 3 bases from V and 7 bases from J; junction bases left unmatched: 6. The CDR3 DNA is TGTGCCTGGAGGGGACAGTCGGGGCAGCCCCAGCATTTT. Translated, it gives CAWRGQSGQPQHF.

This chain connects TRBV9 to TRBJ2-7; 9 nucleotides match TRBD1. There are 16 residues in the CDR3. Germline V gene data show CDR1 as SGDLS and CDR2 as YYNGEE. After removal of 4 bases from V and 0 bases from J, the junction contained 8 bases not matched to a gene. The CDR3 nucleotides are TGTGCCAGCAGCAGTCCCGGGACAGGGATCTCCTACGAGCAGTACTTC. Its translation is CASSSPGTGISYEQYF.

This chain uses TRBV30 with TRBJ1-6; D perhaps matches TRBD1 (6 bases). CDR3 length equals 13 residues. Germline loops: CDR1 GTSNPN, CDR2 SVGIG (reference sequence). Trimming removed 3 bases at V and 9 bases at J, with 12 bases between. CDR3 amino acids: CAWRLTDSSPLHF. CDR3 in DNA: TGTGCCTGGAGGTTAACGGACAGTTCACCCCTCCACTTT.

CDR3 DNA sequence: TGTGCCAGCCGCCACACCGGGGCGGAGACCCAGTACTTC. Amino acid sequence: CASRHTGAETQYF. V gene TRBV27 combines with J gene TRBJ2-5; TRBD1 or TRBD2 may be the D gene (5 bases each). Deletions cut 8 bases from V and 5 bases from J, with 15 bases between. Germline-derived CDR1 and CDR2 are MNHEY and SMNVEV (reference sequence). The CDR3 runs 13 residues.

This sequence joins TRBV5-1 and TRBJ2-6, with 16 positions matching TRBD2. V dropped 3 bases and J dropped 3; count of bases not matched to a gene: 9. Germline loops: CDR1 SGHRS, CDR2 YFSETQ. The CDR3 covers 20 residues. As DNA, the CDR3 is TGCGCCAGCAGCTCCGCAGGGACTAGCGGGGGGGCCTTTGGGGCCAACGTCCTGACTTTC. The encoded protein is CASSSAGTSGGAFGANVLTF.

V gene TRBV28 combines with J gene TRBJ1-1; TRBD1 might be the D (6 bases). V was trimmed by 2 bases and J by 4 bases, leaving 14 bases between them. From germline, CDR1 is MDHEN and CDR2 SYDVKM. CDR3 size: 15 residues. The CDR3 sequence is CASSLGAGVSTEAFF. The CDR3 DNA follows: TGTGCCAGCAGTTTAGGGGCAGGGGTGAGCACTGAAGCTTTCTTT.

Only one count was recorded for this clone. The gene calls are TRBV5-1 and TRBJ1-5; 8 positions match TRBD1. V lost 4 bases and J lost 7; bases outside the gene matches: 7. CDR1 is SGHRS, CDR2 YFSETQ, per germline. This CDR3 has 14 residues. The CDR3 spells CASSPVTGDQPQHF. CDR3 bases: TGCGCCAGCAGCCCAGTGACAGGGGACCAGCCCCAGCATTTT.

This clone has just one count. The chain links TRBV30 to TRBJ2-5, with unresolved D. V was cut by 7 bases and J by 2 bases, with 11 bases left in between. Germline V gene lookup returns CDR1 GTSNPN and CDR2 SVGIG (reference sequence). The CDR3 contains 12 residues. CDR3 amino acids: CAFTQKQETQYF. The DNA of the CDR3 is TGTGCCTTTACTCAAAAACAAGAGACCCAGTACTTC.

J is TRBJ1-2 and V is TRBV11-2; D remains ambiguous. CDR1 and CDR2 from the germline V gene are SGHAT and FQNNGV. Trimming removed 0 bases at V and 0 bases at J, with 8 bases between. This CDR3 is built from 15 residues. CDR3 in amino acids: CASSLDRGANYGYTF. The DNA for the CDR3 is TGTGCCAGCAGCTTAGACCGGGGAGCTAACTATGGCTACACCTTC.

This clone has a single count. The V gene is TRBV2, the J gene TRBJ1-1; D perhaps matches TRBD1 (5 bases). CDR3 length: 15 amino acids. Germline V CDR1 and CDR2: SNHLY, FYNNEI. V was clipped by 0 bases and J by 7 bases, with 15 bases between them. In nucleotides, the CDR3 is TGTGCCAGCAGTGAAGCAGGGGCCGAAATAGGTGAAGCTTTCTTT. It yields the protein CASSEAGAEIGEAFF.

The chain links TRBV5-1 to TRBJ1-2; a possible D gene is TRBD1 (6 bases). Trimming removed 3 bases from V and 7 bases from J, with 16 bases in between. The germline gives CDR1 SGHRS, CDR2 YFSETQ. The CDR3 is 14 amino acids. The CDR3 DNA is TGCGCCAGCAGCTCCTTACAGGGAACGGGTGGCTACACCTTC. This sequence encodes CASSSLQGTGGYTF.

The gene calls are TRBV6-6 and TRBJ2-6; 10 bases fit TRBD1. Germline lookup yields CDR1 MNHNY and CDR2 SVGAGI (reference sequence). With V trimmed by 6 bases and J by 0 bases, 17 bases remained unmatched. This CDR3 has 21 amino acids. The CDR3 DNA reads TGTGCCAGCAGCGGAAGACAGGGGGCATCGGGCCATCTCTCTGGGGCCAACGTCCTGACTTTC. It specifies CASSGRQGASGHLSGANVLTF.

CDR3 protein: CSGTGHYTEAFF. The DNA for the CDR3 is TGCAGCGGGACGGGACACTACACTGAAGCTTTCTTT. The rearrangement uses TRBV29-1 and TRBJ1-1; TRBD1 is a possible D gene (6 bases). The V gene's germline CDR1 is SQVTM and CDR2 ANQGSEA. This CDR3 has 12 residues. V was trimmed by 7 bases and J by 3 bases, leaving 12 bases between them. Full variable domain (remainder filled in from reference TRBV29-1 and TRBJ1-1): SAVISQKPSRDICQRGTSLTIQCQVDSQVTMMFWYRQQPGQSLTLIATANQGSEATYESGFVIDKFPISRPNLTFSTLTVSNMSPEDSSIYLCSGTGHYTEAFFGQGTRLTVV.

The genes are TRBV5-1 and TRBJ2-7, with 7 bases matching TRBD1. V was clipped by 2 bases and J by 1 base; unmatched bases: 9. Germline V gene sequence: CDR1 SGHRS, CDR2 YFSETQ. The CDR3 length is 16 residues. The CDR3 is CASSLGGPQSSYEQYF. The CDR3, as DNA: TGCGCCAGCAGCTTAGGGGGCCCGCAGAGTTCCTACGAGCAGTACTTC.

The CDR3 is CASSDFSSYEQYF. CDR3 coding DNA: TGCGCCAGCAGTGACTTTAGCTCCTACGAGCAGTACTTC. The chain uses TRBV10-1 and TRBJ2-7; D call uncertain. This CDR3 region has 13 residues. V was pared by 3 bases and J by 0 bases, with 6 bases between. CDR1 is WNHNN and CDR2 is SYGVQD in the germline V gene (reference sequence).

The CDR3 sequence: CASSHLDGELFF. In nucleotides, the CDR3 is TGTGCCAGCAGCCATCTGGACGGGGAGCTGTTTTTT. V and J are TRBV3-1 (or the pseudogene TRBV3-2) and TRBJ2-2; no firm D call. Germline lookup yields CDR1 LGHDT and CDR2 YNNKEL (reference sequence). V shed 3 bases and J shed 7 bases, with 6 bases lying between them. The CDR3 runs to 12 residues.

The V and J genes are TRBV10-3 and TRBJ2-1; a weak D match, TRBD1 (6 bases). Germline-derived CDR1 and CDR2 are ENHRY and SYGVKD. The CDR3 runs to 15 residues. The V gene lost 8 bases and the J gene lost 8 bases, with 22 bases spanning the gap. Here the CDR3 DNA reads TGTGCCATCGGGGTATCCGGGACACGGCCGGATGAGCAGTTCTTC. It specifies CAIGVSGTRPDEQFF.

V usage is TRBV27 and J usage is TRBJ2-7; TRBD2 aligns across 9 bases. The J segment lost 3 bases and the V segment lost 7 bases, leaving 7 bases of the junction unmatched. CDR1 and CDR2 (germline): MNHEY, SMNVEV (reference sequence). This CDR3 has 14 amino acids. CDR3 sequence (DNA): TGTGCCAGCACCCGGACTAGCGCGAACTACGAGCAGTACTTC. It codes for CASTRTSANYEQYF.

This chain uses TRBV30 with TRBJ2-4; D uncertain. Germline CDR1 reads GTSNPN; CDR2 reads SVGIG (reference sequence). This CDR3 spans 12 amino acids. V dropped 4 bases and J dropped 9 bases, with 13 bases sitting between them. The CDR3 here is CAWMTEFAIQYF. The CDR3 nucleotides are TGTGCCTGGATGACGGAATTCGCCATTCAGTACTTC.

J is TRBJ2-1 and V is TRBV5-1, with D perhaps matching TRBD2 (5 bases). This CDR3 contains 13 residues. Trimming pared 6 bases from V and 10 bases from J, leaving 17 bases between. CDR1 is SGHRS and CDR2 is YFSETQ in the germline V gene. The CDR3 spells CASTVTSPGEQFF. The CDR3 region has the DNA TGCGCCAGCACCGTCACGTCTCCGGGAGAGCAGTTCTTC. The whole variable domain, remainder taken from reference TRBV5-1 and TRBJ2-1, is KAGVTQTPRYLIKTRGQQVTLSCSPISGHRSVSWYQQTPGQGLQFLFEYFSETQRNKGNFPGRFSGRQFSNSRSEMNVSTLELGDSALYLCASTVTSPGEQFFGPGTRLTVL.

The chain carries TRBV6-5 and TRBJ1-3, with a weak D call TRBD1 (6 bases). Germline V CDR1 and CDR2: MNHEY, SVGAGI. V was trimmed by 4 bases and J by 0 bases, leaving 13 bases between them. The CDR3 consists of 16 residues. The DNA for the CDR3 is TGTGCCAGCAGTTCAGGGGTAGTCGACTCTGGAAACACCATATATTTT. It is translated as CASSSGVVDSGNTIYF.

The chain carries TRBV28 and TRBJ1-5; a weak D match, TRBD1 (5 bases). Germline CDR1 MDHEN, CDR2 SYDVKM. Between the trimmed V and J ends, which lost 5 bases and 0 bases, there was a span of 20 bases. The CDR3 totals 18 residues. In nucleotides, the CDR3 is TGTGCCAGCAGTGCCCCCAGGGCATCTACCTATAGCAATCAGCCCCAGCATTTT. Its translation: CASSAPRASTYSNQPQHF. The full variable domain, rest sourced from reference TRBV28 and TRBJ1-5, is DVKVTQSSRYLVKRTGEKVFLECVQDMDHENMFWYRQDPGLGLRLIYFSYDVKMKEKGDIPEGYSVSREKKERFSLILESASTNQTSMYLCASSAPRASTYSNQPQHFGDGTRLSIL.

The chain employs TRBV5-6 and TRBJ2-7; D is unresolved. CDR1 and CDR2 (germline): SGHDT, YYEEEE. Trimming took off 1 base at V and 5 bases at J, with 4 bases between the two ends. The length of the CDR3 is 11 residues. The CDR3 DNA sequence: TGTGCCAGCAGCTTGACCCACGAGCAGTACTTC. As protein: CASSLTHEQYF.

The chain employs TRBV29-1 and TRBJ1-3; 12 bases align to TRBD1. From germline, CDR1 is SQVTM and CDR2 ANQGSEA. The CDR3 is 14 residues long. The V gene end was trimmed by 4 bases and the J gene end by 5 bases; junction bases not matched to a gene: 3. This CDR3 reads CSVAGQGARNTIYF. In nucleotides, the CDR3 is TGCAGCGTTGCGGGACAGGGGGCGAGAAACACCATATATTTT.

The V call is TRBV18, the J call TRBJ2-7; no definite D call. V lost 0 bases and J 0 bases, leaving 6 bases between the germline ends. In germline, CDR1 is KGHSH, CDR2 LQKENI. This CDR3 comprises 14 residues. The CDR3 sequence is CASSPPENSYEQYF. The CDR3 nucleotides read TGTGCCAGCTCACCACCTGAGAACTCCTACGAGCAGTACTTC.

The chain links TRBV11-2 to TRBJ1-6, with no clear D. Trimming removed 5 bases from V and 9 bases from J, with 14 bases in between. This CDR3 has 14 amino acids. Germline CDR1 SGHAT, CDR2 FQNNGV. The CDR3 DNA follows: TGTGCCAGCAGCAAAGACCACCGTGGTTCACCCCTCCACTTT. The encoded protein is CASSKDHRGSPLHF.